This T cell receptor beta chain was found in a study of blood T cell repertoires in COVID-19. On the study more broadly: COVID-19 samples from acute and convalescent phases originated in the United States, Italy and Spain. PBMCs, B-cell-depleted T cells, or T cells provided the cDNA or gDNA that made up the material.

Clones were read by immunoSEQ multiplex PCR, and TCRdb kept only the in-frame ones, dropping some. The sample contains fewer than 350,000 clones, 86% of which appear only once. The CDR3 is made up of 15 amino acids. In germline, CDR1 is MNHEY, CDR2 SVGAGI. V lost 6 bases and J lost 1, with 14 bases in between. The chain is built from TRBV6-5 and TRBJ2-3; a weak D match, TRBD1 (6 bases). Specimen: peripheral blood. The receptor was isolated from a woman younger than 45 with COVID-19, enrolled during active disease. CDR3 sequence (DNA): TGTGCCAGCAGGAGCCGACAGGCAGGCACAGATACGCAGTATTTT. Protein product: CASRSRQAGTDTQYF.